Below, 5 T cell receptor beta chains from the same sample are listed, as sequenced in a study of T cells in Graves' hyperthyroidism and ophthalmopathy. Amplification of TCR beta CDR3 regions was performed using RNA transcripts as template. The HTBI primer set was used in a first-round RT-PCR of the TCR CDR3. From the multiplex PCR reads, TCRdb called clonotypes with MiXCR, one entry per CDR3 protein. The table lists a few hundred thousand distinct CDR3 sequences, approximately 15% of them singletons, with around a third in the top ten. Sequencing was performed on blood. These receptor sequences come from a woman aged 30 to 39 with Graves' hyperthyroidism.

This clonotype was seen ten or more times. The chain has TRBV11-2 and TRBJ2-5; 10 nucleotides agree with TRBD2. This CDR3 spans 17 amino acids. CDR1 and CDR2 (germline): SGHAT, FQNNGV. V trimming: 4 bases; J trimming: 5 bases; junction bases outside the gene matches: 13. The CDR3 protein is CASSYSGRATGLETQYF. For the CDR3, the DNA is TGTGCCAGCAGCTACAGCGGGAGGGCCACGGGGTTGGAGACCCAGTACTTC.

This clonotype was found many times. The chain has TRBV20-1 and TRBJ2-3; D gene uncertain. The V end was cut by 1 base, the J end by 1 base, with 24 bases between. This CDR3 contains 19 residues. CDR1 and CDR2 from the germline V gene are DFQATT and SNEGSKA (reference sequence). CDR3 region: CSARGFARSTPRGTDTQYF. The CDR3 region has the DNA TGCAGTGCTAGAGGGTTCGCCAGATCGACTCCCCGGGGCACAGATACGCAGTATTTT.

This clonotype was counted only a few times. The chain combines TRBV28 with TRBJ1-5, with a possible D match to TRBD1 (5 bases). Trimming pared 10 bases from V and 0 bases from J, leaving 10 bases between. The CDR3 contains 13 residues. CDR1 and CDR2 from the germline V gene are MDHEN and SYDVKM. The CDR3 DNA reads TGTGCCATCACAGGACTTAGCAATCAGCCCCAGCATTTT. Encoded protein: CAITGLSNQPQHF. Based on the CDR3 plus reference TRBV28 and TRBJ1-5, the full variable domain is DVKVTQSSRYLVKRTGEKVFLECVQDMDHENMFWYRQDPGLGLRLIYFSYDVKMKEKGDIPEGYSVSREKKERFSLILESASTNQTSMYLCAITGLSNQPQHFGDGTRLSIL.

This sequence joins TRBV13 and TRBJ2-1, with a possible D match to TRBD1 (5 bases). Germline values: CDR1 PRHDT, CDR2 FYEKMQ (reference sequence). With 5 bases removed from V and 1 base from J, the gap between germline ends came to 15 bases. The CDR3 is 16 amino acids. The CDR3 here is CASSTAETESYNEQFF. The DNA for the CDR3 is TGTGCCAGCAGCACCGCGGAGACAGAATCCTACAATGAGCAGTTCTTC.

This chain joins TRBV4-1 and TRBJ1-2; D call uncertain. There are 15 residues in the CDR3. Germline assignment: CDR1 MGHRA and CDR2 YSYEKL. V lost 2 bases and J 4 bases, leaving 14 bases between the germline ends. The CDR3: CASSQPKATPYGYTF. The CDR3, as DNA: TGCGCCAGCAGCCAACCTAAGGCGACCCCCTATGGCTACACCTTC.